The 17 T cell receptor beta chains below were found in one sample sequenced in a study of Ad26.COV2.S vaccination and SARS-CoV-2 variants. Treatment indicated: around 19 received Ad26.COV2.S at low or high dose, single or two shots; roughly five received placebo; per-sample allocation not given. Sample collection was performed on day 63 after the first vaccine or placebo injection. The assay was immunoSEQ multiplex PCR, and TCRdb's table has in-frame clones only and misses some. The table includes a few hundred thousand clones, around 90% detected once. The material was peripheral blood, obtained in a trial of Ad26.COV2.S vaccine versus placebo. The receptor source for this set is a person between 18 and 60 years old who received the Ad26.COV2.S COVID-19 vaccine or a placebo.

The chain links TRBV6-1 to TRBJ1-2; possibly TRBD1 for D (5 bases). This CDR3 spans 19 amino acids. From germline, CDR1 is MNHNS and CDR2 SASEGT. V lost 1 base and J lost 0, with 21 bases in between. For the CDR3, the DNA is TGTGCCAGCAGTGAAGGGGGCGGACCATTTCCCGCCGCTAACTATGGCTACACCTTC. It yields the protein CASSEGGGPFPAANYGYTF.

CDR3 coding DNA: TGTGCCAGTAGTATGGGTAGCGACTATGGCTACACCTTC. Encoded protein: CASSMGSDYGYTF. The chain recombines TRBV19 with TRBJ1-2; D unresolved. The germline V and J ends were trimmed by 3 bases and 3 bases, with 8 bases remaining between them. The CDR3 contains 13 residues. Germline V lookup: CDR1 LNHDA, CDR2 SQIVND (reference sequence).

The chain employs TRBV5-4 and TRBJ2-5; tentative D call: TRBD2 (7 bases). The germline gives CDR1 SGHNT, CDR2 YYREEE (reference sequence). The germline V and J ends were trimmed by 4 bases and 5 bases, with 18 bases remaining between them. CDR3 size: 15 residues. The CDR3 sequence is CASSTVGGGRETQYF. In nucleotides, the CDR3 is TGTGCCAGCAGCACAGTGGGGGGGGGCCGGGAGACCCAGTACTTC.

The V and J genes are TRBV6-5 and TRBJ2-1; a weak D match, TRBD1 (6 bases). CDR1 is MNHEY and CDR2 is SVGAGI in the germline V gene. Deletions cut 4 bases from V and 0 bases from J, with 10 bases between. The CDR3 has 15 amino acids. The CDR3 region is CASSSTGSSYNEQFF. The CDR3 bases are TGTGCCAGCAGTTCAACAGGGAGCTCCTACAATGAGCAGTTCTTC.

This rearrangement joins TRBV6-5 to TRBJ1-4, with TRBD1 matching over 8 bases. The CDR3 length is 14 residues. CDR1 is MNHEY, CDR2 SVGAGI, per germline. J gave up 7 bases and V 7 bases, and 8 bases lay outside the gene matches. CDR3 amino acids: CASTSGQGPEKLFF. The CDR3 region has the DNA TGTGCCAGCACCTCAGGACAGGGACCTGAAAAACTGTTTTTT.

This chain connects TRBV30 to TRBJ2-7; possibly TRBD1 for D (5 bases). V lost 3 bases and J lost 0, with 9 bases in between. Per germline, CDR1 GTSNPN and CDR2 SVGIG (reference sequence). This CDR3 is 13 amino acids long. CDR3 in amino acids: CAWRAGLSYEQYF. For the CDR3, the DNA is TGTGCCTGGAGGGCAGGGCTCTCCTACGAGCAGTACTTC. Filled out from reference TRBV30 and TRBJ2-7, the complete variable domain reads SQTIHQWPATLVQPVGSPLSLECTVEGTSNPNLYWYRQAAGRGLQLLFYSVGIGQISSEVPQNLSASRPQDRQFILSSKKLLLSDSGFYLCAWRAGLSYEQYFGPGTRLTVT.

V gene TRBV4-2 combines with J gene TRBJ2-5, with 7 bases fitting TRBD2. The CDR3 is made up of 15 amino acids. V lost 11 bases and J lost 5; bases outside the gene matches: 17. Germline CDR1 is LGHNA and CDR2 is YNFKEQ. CDR3 sequence: CAAGIRDGGSETQYF. CDR3 bases: TGTGCCGCGGGTATTCGAGACGGGGGGTCGGAGACCCAGTACTTC.

V gene TRBV30 combines with J gene TRBJ1-5; TRBD1 matches 10 bases. Germline trimming cut 1 base from V and 3 bases from J; bases unmatched to any gene: 9. Germline lookup yields CDR1 GTSNPN and CDR2 SVGIG (reference sequence). CDR3 size: 17 residues. The CDR3 DNA follows: TGTGCCTGGAGTGCGTGGTCCGGGACAGGGGACAATCAGCCCCAGCATTTT. Translation: CAWSAWSGTGDNQPQHF.

The rearrangement joins TRBV2 to TRBJ1-5; 7 bases fit TRBD1. Trimming took 5 bases from V and 4 from J; bases not matched to a gene: 8. CDR1 is SNHLY, CDR2 FYNNEI, per germline. This CDR3 has 15 amino acids. The CDR3 sequence is CASSPQGSRNQPQHF. DNA for the CDR3: TGTGCCAGCAGTCCACAGGGGAGCAGGAATCAGCCCCAGCATTTT. Full variable domain (remainder filled in from reference TRBV2 and TRBJ1-5): EPEVTQTPSHQVTQMGQEVILRCVPISNHLYFYWYRQILGQKVEFLVSFYNNEISEKSEIFDDQFSVERPDGSNFTLKIRSTKLEDSAMYFCASSPQGSRNQPQHFGDGTRLSIL.

The rearrangement uses TRBV7-8 and TRBJ2-1; D may match TRBD1 or TRBD2 (5 bases each). Between the trimmed V and J ends, which lost 6 bases and 4 bases, there was a span of 10 bases. Germline V lookup: CDR1 SGHVS, CDR2 FQNEAQ. This CDR3 has 13 amino acids. The CDR3: CASSRGDYNEQFF. The CDR3 DNA reads TGTGCCAGCAGTCGGGGCGATTACAATGAGCAGTTCTTC.

This rearrangement joins TRBV18 to TRBJ1-2; 12 positions agree with TRBD1. Germline V CDR1 and CDR2: KGHSH, LQKENI. The CDR3 is 15 amino acids. The J segment lost 8 bases and the V segment lost 6 bases, leaving 10 bases of the junction unmatched. As DNA, the CDR3 is TGTGCCAGCTCGTGGAACGCCGGGACAGGGGGCGGCTACACCTTC. This encodes CASSWNAGTGGGYTF.

This clone appeared a few times. V and J are TRBV7-9 and TRBJ2-7; 10 positions match TRBD1. The CDR3 is made up of 12 amino acids. Germline V CDR1 and CDR2: SEHNR, FQNEAQ (reference sequence). V trimming: 4 bases; J trimming: 11 bases; junction bases outside the gene matches: 5. The CDR3 spells CASSSGQGREYF. The DNA of the CDR3 is TGTGCCAGCAGCTCGGGACAGGGGAGAGAGTACTTC.

This rearrangement joins TRBV7-9 to TRBJ2-1, with D unresolved. V shed 1 base and J shed 0 bases, with 10 bases lying between them. The V gene's germline CDR1 is SEHNR and CDR2 FQNEAQ (reference sequence). The CDR3 runs to 16 residues. CDR3 bases: TGTGCCAGCAGCTTAGAACGGGTGAGCTCCTACAATGAGCAGTTCTTC. This sequence encodes CASSLERVSSYNEQFF.

V and J are TRBV4-2 and TRBJ1-2; 9 nucleotides agree with TRBD1. V was clipped by 0 bases and J by 4 bases; unmatched bases: 9. From germline, CDR1 is LGHNA and CDR2 YNFKEQ. CDR3 length equals 17 residues. The CDR3 sequence: CASSQDRVQGAAYGYTF. In DNA form, the CDR3 reads TGTGCCAGCAGCCAAGATAGGGTACAGGGGGCGGCCTATGGCTACACCTTC.

The CDR3 here is CASSTQDRVYYGYTF. CDR3 DNA: TGTGCCAGCAGCACCCAGGACAGGGTCTACTATGGCTACACCTTC. The V call is TRBV11-2, the J call TRBJ1-2; 8 bases are shared with TRBD1. Trimming cost V 5 bases and J 3 bases; bases outside gene matches: 8. Germline V gene sequence: CDR1 SGHAT, CDR2 FQNNGV. The CDR3 loop spans 15 amino acids.

This clone was observed once. The chain carries TRBV18 and TRBJ2-1; 12 bases are shared with TRBD2. The length of the CDR3 is 17 residues. CDR1 and CDR2 from the germline V gene are KGHSH and LQKENI. Trimming at V came to 3 bases and at J to 5 bases, leaving 8 bases not matched to a gene. The CDR3 DNA follows: TGTGCCAGCTCACCGCACCTAGCGGGAGGGCCAAACAATGAGCAGTTCTTC. Translating gives CASSPHLAGGPNNEQFF.

A single count supports this clone. The rearrangement joins TRBV7-8 to TRBJ2-3; possibly TRBD2 for D (6 bases). This CDR3 comprises 17 residues. V lost 5 bases and J 0 bases, leaving 18 bases between the germline ends. Germline lookup yields CDR1 SGHVS and CDR2 FQNEAQ. The CDR3 sequence: CASSRKILAPSTDTQYF. CDR3 nucleotides: TGTGCCAGCAGCCGGAAGATTCTAGCGCCTAGCACAGATACGCAGTATTTT.